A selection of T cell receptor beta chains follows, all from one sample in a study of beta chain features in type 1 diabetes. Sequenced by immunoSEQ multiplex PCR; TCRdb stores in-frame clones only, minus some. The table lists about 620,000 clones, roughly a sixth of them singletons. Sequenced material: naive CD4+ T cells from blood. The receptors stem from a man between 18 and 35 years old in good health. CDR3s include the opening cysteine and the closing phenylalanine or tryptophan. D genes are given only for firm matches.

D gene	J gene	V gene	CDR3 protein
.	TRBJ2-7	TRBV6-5	CASSPSGTTHEQYF
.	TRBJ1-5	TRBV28	CASTEGGNQPQHF
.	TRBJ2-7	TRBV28	CASTDDPHEQYF
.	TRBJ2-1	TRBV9	CASSVAPSSYNEQFF
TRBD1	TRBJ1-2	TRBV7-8	CASSADRVGYTF
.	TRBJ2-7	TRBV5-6	CASSLKSGFGEQYF
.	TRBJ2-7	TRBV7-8	CASSLSRTMVYEQYF
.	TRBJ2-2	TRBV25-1	CASSGQTTGELFF
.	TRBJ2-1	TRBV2	CASSTPREVYNEQFF
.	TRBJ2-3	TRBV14	CASSRVSRTDTQYF
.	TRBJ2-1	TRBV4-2	CASSHPGSNEQFF
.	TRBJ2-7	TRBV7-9	CASSPSGYEQYF
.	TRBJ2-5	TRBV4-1	CASSQGGETQYF
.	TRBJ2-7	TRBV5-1	CASTLNGGTYEQYF
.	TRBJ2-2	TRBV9	CASSVLASPLTGELFF
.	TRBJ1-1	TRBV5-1	CASGRAGRTRTEAFF
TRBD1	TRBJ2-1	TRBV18	CASSPGQGSYNEQFF
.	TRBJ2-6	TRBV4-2	CASSQRTIANVLTF
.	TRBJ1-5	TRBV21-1	CANGGSGQPQHF
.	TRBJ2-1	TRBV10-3	CAILGTFPHNEQFF
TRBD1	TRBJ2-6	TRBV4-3	CASSQRRQGALSGANVLTF
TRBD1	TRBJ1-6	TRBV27	CASRRTGGYNSPLHF
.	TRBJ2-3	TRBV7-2	CASSLAGGGLDTQYF
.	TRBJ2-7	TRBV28	CASSRGGSSYEQYF
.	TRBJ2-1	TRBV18	CASSPGQHNEQFF
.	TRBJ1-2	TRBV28	CASSRRGYTF
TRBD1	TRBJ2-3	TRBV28	CASSSQGVGTDTQYF
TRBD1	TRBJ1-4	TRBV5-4	CASSYSRGANEKLFF
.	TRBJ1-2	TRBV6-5	CASRLGQSRHYGYTF
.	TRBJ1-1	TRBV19	CASRIRESQKAFF
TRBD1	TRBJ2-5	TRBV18	CASSPWQGEETQYF
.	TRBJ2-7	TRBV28	CASQQTRYEQYF
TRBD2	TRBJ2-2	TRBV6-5	CASTRTSGITGELFF
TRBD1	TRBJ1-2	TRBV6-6	CASSVQGANGYTF
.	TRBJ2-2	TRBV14	CASTRATNTGELFF
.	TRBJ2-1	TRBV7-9	CASSSPGRAGNEQFF